These 3 T cell receptor beta chains came from one sample sequenced in a study of cytomegalovirus exposure and HLA in healthy donors. The PCR employed 60 Vbeta primers together with 13 Jbeta primers. Some clones are missing from TCRdb's copy, which holds only in-frame ones; the method was immunoSEQ multiplex PCR. The table has about 180,000 clones, 70% to 90% seen once. The specimen was PBMCs. All receptors derive from a woman in her thirties in good health and CMV-seronegative.

The chain carries TRBV5-4 and TRBJ2-1; TRBD1 agrees at 9 bases. Per the germline V gene, CDR1 is SGHNT and CDR2 is YYREEE (reference sequence). Germline trimming cut 4 bases from V and 7 bases from J; bases unmatched to any gene: 15. The CDR3 is made up of 17 amino acids. The CDR3 is CASSPTGGLTIGNEQFF. CDR3 DNA: TGTGCCAGCAGCCCGACAGGGGGTCTTACAATAGGGAATGAGCAGTTCTTC. Combining the CDR3 with reference TRBV5-4 and TRBJ2-1 gives the whole variable domain ETGVTQSPTHLIKTRGQQVTLRCSSQSGHNTVSWYQQALGQGPQFIFQYYREEENGRGNFPPRFSGLQFPNYSSELNVNALELDDSALYLCASSPTGGLTIGNEQFFGPGTRLTVL.

The chain recombines TRBV6-5 with TRBJ1-4; tentative D call: TRBD1 (5 bases). Germline-derived CDR1 and CDR2 are MNHEY and SVGAGI. The CDR3 is 16 amino acids. Between the trimmed V and J ends, which lost 2 bases and 8 bases, there was a span of 18 bases. The CDR3 loop reads CASSYTPPGSGEKLFF. The CDR3 region has the DNA TGTGCCAGCAGTTACACCCCCCCAGGGTCAGGGGAAAAACTGTTTTTT.

This clone has only a few counts. The chain carries TRBV5-6 and TRBJ2-5, with a possible D match to TRBD2 (6 bases). V was shortened by 4 bases and J by 2 bases, with 18 bases between the two germline ends. The CDR3 sequence is 16 residues long. From germline, CDR1 is SGHDT and CDR2 YYEEEE. The CDR3, as DNA: TGTGCCAGCAGCCGTATAACTAGCTTCCCTCAAGAGACCCAGTACTTC. This codes for CASSRITSFPQETQYF.